This entry concerns a single TCR beta chain. The data belong to a study of CD8 T cells in Susac syndrome. V lost 1 base, J lost 4 bases, and 17 bases lay in between. The CDR3 runs to 17 residues. It was with random hexamers that roughly 0.45 to 1 ug RNA was reverse transcribed. Multiplex PCR with immunoSEQ amplified the TCR beta CDR3 across 54 Vbeta and 13 Jbeta. TCRdb called the immunoSEQ multiplex PCR reads again in MiXCR, with one record for every CDR3 protein. The sample lists about 140,000 distinct CDR3 sequences; 95% were seen once. Blood CD8+ and CD4+ T cells underwent high-throughput TCR beta sequencing.

Sequences were obtained from CD4+ T cells from PBMCs. This rearrangement joins TRBV12-3 or TRBV12-4 to TRBJ2-4, with D possibly being TRBD2 (5 bases). The clonotype was recovered from a human donor with multiple sclerosis. CDR3 loop: CASSLGGAGREKNIQYF. The DNA for the CDR3 is TGTGCCAGCAGTTTAGGAGGTGCGGGCAGAGAAAAAAACATTCAGTACTTC.